This TCR beta chain comes out of a study of T-cell memory formation after mild COVID-19. The germline V and J ends were trimmed by 1 base and 7 bases, with 24 bases remaining between them. The CDR3 extends over 18 amino acids. Germline V gene lookup returns CDR1 SGDLS and CDR2 YYNGEE. TCRdb re-derived calls from the 5' RACE reads in MiXCR, one entry per CDR3 protein. The sample includes around 250,000 distinct CDR3 sequences, about 16% of them seen just once. The origin of this receptor is a man in his late teens or twenties who had mild COVID-19 (a few samples of this study predate the infection). Cell type and time point are not known. The chain has TRBV9 and TRBJ2-1; unclear D gene. Sequencing input: PBMCs or a T cell subset sorted from them (not recorded which). This CDR3 is CASSVSHRSDRPGNEQFF. In DNA form, the CDR3 reads TGTGCCAGCAGCGTATCTCATCGGAGCGATCGGCCCGGGAATGAGCAGTTCTTC.